This T cell receptor beta chain was sequenced in a study of CD8 T cell repertoires and HIV-1 epitope variants. At the level of the study: T cells were stimulated with Twenty-five Gag and Nef peptides separately. Epitopes were three Gag families plus Nef HW9 and YT9. Study-wide results and caveats: Only beta chains were identified, marking proliferation to antigen, not function.

Sequencing of TCR beta CDR3 used immunoSEQ survey depth. Assay: immunoSEQ multiplex PCR; the TCRdb copy retains only in-frame clones and omits some. The table records roughly 5,200 clones, around three fifths of them present only once. In regard to this clone: Its antigen is not known.

Sequencing was done on a sample of cultured CD8+ T cells derived from PBMCs. The clonotype originates from a male donor with HIV.

CDR3: CASSSGTNVWEQYF. The CDR3 DNA follows: TGTGCCAGCAGCTCGGGGACAAACGTTTGGGAGCAGTACTTC. This chain connects TRBV5-6 to TRBJ2-7; TRBD1 might be the D (6 bases). Trimming stripped 3 bases from V and 7 bases from J, with 17 bases between. Per germline, CDR1 SGHDT and CDR2 YYEEEE. The CDR3 sequence is 14 residues long.